These 17 T cell receptor beta chains originate from one sample sequenced in a study of CD8 T cells in ankylosing spondylitis. TCRdb passed the 5' RACE reads through MiXCR, listing each CDR3 protein once. The sample holds roughly 30,000 distinct CDR3 sequences, roughly 5% seen once. Sequencing was performed on blood, either unsorted or a sorted T cell fraction (not recorded which). The receptors were gathered from a female donor with ankylosing spondylitis or in good health (not recorded which).

This clonotype was observed many times. J is TRBJ2-1 and V is TRBV9; TRBD1 matches at 7 bases. The V and J ends lost 3 bases and 9 bases, in that order; junction bases with no gene match: 21. The CDR3 contains 18 residues. The germline gives CDR1 SGDLS, CDR2 YYNGEE. The CDR3 spells CASSARKGQAFTPGEQFF. DNA of the CDR3: TGTGCCAGCAGCGCCAGAAAAGGACAGGCCTTTACACCTGGTGAGCAGTTCTTC.

This clonotype showed up many times. J is TRBJ2-5 and V is TRBV9; D not resolved. V shed 4 bases and J shed 5 bases, with 21 bases lying between them. Germline V gives CDR1 SGDLS, CDR2 YYNGEE. The CDR3 sequence is 16 residues long. The CDR3 loop is CASSSQPSGLRETQYF. The CDR3 region has the DNA TGTGCCAGCAGCTCCCAGCCTTCAGGCCTGAGGGAGACCCAGTACTTC.

The genes are TRBV9 and TRBJ1-5; 7 bases are shared with TRBD1. The CDR3 extends over 16 amino acids. Germline CDR1 is SGDLS and CDR2 is YYNGEE. Trimming took 0 bases from V and 0 from J; bases not matched to a gene: 3. CDR3 protein: CASSVGEGASNQPQHF. CDR3 sequence (DNA): TGTGCCAGCAGCGTAGGCGAGGGGGCTAGCAATCAGCCCCAGCATTTT.

This clonotype has a count of ten or more. The chain is built from TRBV9 and TRBJ2-5; TRBD1 or TRBD2 may be the D gene (6 bases each). The CDR3 has 15 residues. The V end lost 3 bases, the J end lost 1 base, and 13 bases lay between the germline ends. Germline V gene data show CDR1 as SGDLS and CDR2 as YYNGEE. The CDR3 region is CASSARRGLQETQYF. CDR3 in DNA: TGTGCCAGCAGCGCCCGCCGGGGGCTCCAAGAGACCCAGTACTTC.

This clonotype was counted at least ten times. The V gene is TRBV9, the J gene TRBJ1-2, with D unresolved. The germline CDR1 and CDR2 sequences are SGDLS and YYNGEE. The CDR3 sequence is 17 residues long. Trimming removed 0 bases at V and 5 bases at J, with 20 bases between. The CDR3 nucleotides read TGTGCCAGCAGCGTAGTCGGGCAGCCCAATTCCAGATATGGCTACACCTTC. Translation gives CASSVVGQPNSRYGYTF.

This clonotype was counted at least ten times. The V call is TRBV9, the J call TRBJ2-7; 7 bases align to TRBD1. The germline CDR1 and CDR2 sequences are SGDLS and YYNGEE. The CDR3 has 15 residues. With 0 bases clipped from V and 1 base from J, the junction kept 4 bases outside the gene matches. The CDR3 DNA follows: TGTGCCAGCAGCGTAGCCCCGACAGGGTCCTACGAGCAGTACTTC. It is translated as CASSVAPTGSYEQYF.

The V call is TRBV9, the J call TRBJ2-1; 7 bases agree with TRBD1. This CDR3 region has 18 residues. With 4 bases clipped from V and 2 bases from J, the junction kept 15 bases outside the gene matches. CDR1 is SGDLS, CDR2 YYNGEE, per germline. The DNA of the CDR3 is TGTGCCAGCAGCACTACCCCAGGGGGTTCTCCCCCCTACAATGAGCAGTTCTTC. It codes for CASSTTPGGSPPYNEQFF.

This clonotype came up many times. The V gene is TRBV9, the J gene TRBJ1-6, with a possible D match to TRBD1 (6 bases). V dropped 0 bases and J dropped 7 bases, with 11 bases sitting between them. The germline CDR1 and CDR2 sequences are SGDLS and YYNGEE. There are 15 residues in the CDR3. This CDR3 reads CASSVGGQRNSPLHF. For the CDR3, the DNA is TGTGCCAGCAGCGTAGGCGGACAGAGGAATTCACCCCTCCACTTT.

V usage is TRBV9 and J usage is TRBJ2-5; 7 bases agree with TRBD2. The germline V gene has CDR1 SGDLS and CDR2 YYNGEE. The trim removed 0 bases at V and 1 base at J, leaving 6 bases unmatched. CDR3 length equals 16 residues. The CDR3 region has the DNA TGTGCCAGCAGCGTAGGGCTCGGGACTACCCAAGAGACCCAGTACTTC. It translates to CASSVGLGTTQETQYF.

This clonotype is categorized as medium-sized. The V and J genes are TRBV9 and TRBJ1-1; D may be TRBD1 (5 bases). Trimming took 0 bases from V and 4 from J, leaving 7 bases between them. The CDR3 contains 13 residues. Germline loops: CDR1 SGDLS, CDR2 YYNGEE. The CDR3 loop reads CASSVGGFTEAFF. The CDR3 nucleotides read TGTGCCAGCAGCGTAGGGGGGTTCACTGAAGCTTTCTTT. Together with reference TRBV9 and TRBJ1-1, the CDR3 gives the full variable domain: DSGVTQTPKHLITATGQRVTLRCSPRSGDLSVYWYQQSLDQGLQFLIQYYNGEERAKGNILERFSAQQFPDLHSELNLSSLELGDSALYFCASSVGGFTEAFFGQGTRLTVV.

Ten or more counts support this clonotype. The chain couples TRBV9 to TRBJ2-3; TRBD2 matches 12 bases. Germline lookup yields CDR1 SGDLS and CDR2 YYNGEE. The CDR3 runs 18 residues. J lost 1 base, V lost 0 bases, and 6 bases had no gene match. The CDR3: CASSVASGGAAGTDTQYF. The CDR3 nucleotides read TGTGCCAGCAGCGTAGCTAGCGGGGGGGCGGCAGGCACAGATACGCAGTATTTT.

Only a few counts were recorded for this clonotype. V usage is TRBV20-1 and J usage is TRBJ2-4; D is perhaps TRBD1 (5 bases). The CDR3 contains 14 residues. CDR1 is DFQATT, CDR2 SNEGSKA, per germline (reference sequence). Trimming left V 0 bases short and J 8 bases short, with 14 bases between. The CDR3 here is CSARDSQGGDIQYF. The CDR3 nucleotides are TGCAGTGCTAGAGATAGTCAGGGTGGGGACATTCAGTACTTC.

This clonotype showed up many times. V and J are TRBV9 and TRBJ1-1; 7 bases agree with TRBD1. There are 18 residues in the CDR3. The V and J ends lost 0 bases and 6 bases, in that order; junction bases with no gene match: 17. CDR1 is SGDLS, CDR2 YYNGEE, per germline. CDR3 nucleotide sequence: TGTGCCAGCAGCGTAGAGGCCACGACAGGGTATGTGTCTTCTGAAGCTTTCTTT. Translated, it gives CASSVEATTGYVSSEAFF.

Relative to its sample, this clonotype is medium-sized (0.01 to 0.1%). The genes are TRBV9 and TRBJ1-1; D unresolved. There are 14 residues in the CDR3. With 1 base removed from V and 5 bases from J, the gap between germline ends came to 12 bases. Germline-derived CDR1 and CDR2 are SGDLS and YYNGEE. The CDR3 DNA sequence: TGTGCCAGCAGCGTACAGGCCTCGGGGACTGAAGCTTTCTTT. It encodes CASSVQASGTEAFF.

This chain uses TRBV9 with TRBJ2-1, with D possibly matching TRBD2 (6 bases). The germline gives CDR1 SGDLS, CDR2 YYNGEE. The CDR3 is 17 residues long. Trimming cost V 4 bases and J 7 bases, with 24 bases left between them. The CDR3 is CASSHTERDSLANEQFF. As DNA, the CDR3 is TGTGCCAGCAGCCACACTGAAAGGGACTCCTTGGCGAATGAGCAGTTCTTC.

This clonotype was seen many times. CDR3 bases: TGTGCCAGCAGCGTAGCCAACTCTGGGGCCAACGTCCTGACTTTC. Its protein is CASSVANSGANVLTF. The rearrangement links TRBV9 to TRBJ2-6; D is ambiguous. This CDR3 has 15 residues. CDR1 SGDLS and CDR2 YYNGEE come from the germline V gene. V lost 0 bases to trimming and J lost 0 bases, with 4 bases between them.

This clonotype was picked up many times. The V gene is TRBV9, the J gene TRBJ1-1; TRBD1 matches at 7 bases. V lost 4 bases and J lost 1; bases outside the gene matches: 4. Germline V gene lookup returns CDR1 SGDLS and CDR2 YYNGEE. CDR3 length equals 14 residues. The CDR3 coding sequence is TGTGCCAGCAGCTTAACAGGGGCGAACACTGAAGCTTTCTTT. Translated, it gives CASSLTGANTEAFF. Variable domain in full (rest from reference TRBV9 and TRBJ1-1): DSGVTQTPKHLITATGQRVTLRCSPRSGDLSVYWYQQSLDQGLQFLIQYYNGEERAKGNILERFSAQQFPDLHSELNLSSLELGDSALYFCASSLTGANTEAFFGQGTRLTVV.